The 29 T cell receptor beta chains listed next were all sequenced from one sample in a study of blood T cell repertoires in COVID-19. The data were produced by immunoSEQ multiplex PCR, yet TCRdb's version contains in-frame clones alone and is incomplete. The data hold 50,000 to 70,000 clones, with about 85% observed a single time. Sequencing input: peripheral blood. The receptors here all came from a woman aged 65 to 85 with active COVID-19.

The chain employs TRBV3-1 (or the pseudogene TRBV3-2) and TRBJ2-5; 8 positions agree with TRBD1. With V trimmed by 1 base and J by 5 bases, 6 bases remained unmatched. CDR1 LGHDT and CDR2 YNNKEL come from the germline V gene (reference sequence). The CDR3 contains 15 residues. CDR3 sequence (DNA): TGTGCCAGCAGCCAAGTTTATCAGGGGGCGGAGACCCAGTACTTC. It codes for CASSQVYQGAETQYF.

The chain uses TRBV5-1 and TRBJ2-1; 7 nucleotides align to TRBD2. With 4 bases clipped from V and 8 bases from J, the junction kept 12 bases outside the gene matches. The CDR3 is 15 residues long. Looked up from germline, CDR1 is SGHRS and CDR2 is YFSETQ. The CDR3 nucleotides are TGCGCCAGCAGCCGACGAGGACTGGGGAGGGATGAGCAGTTCTTC. Translated, it gives CASSRRGLGRDEQFF.

For the CDR3, the DNA is TGCGCCAGCAGCTTGGTGGGCGGGGCCTACAATGAGCAGTTCTTC. As protein: CASSLVGGAYNEQFF. This rearrangement joins TRBV5-1 to TRBJ2-1, with a tentative D call TRBD2 (6 bases). CDR1 SGHRS and CDR2 YFSETQ come from the germline V gene. This CDR3 region has 15 residues. The germline V and J ends were trimmed by 0 bases and 2 bases, with 9 bases remaining between them.

The CDR3 DNA sequence: TGTGCCAGCAGCCCGCCCGGGCAGGGGGCTGGTGGGGAGCTGTTTTTT. Its translation is CASSPPGQGAGGELFF. The rearrangement uses TRBV5-4 and TRBJ2-2, with 8 positions matching TRBD1. The germline V gene has CDR1 SGHNT and CDR2 YYREEE (reference sequence). CDR3 length: 16 amino acids. Trimming removed 4 bases from V and 8 bases from J; junction bases left unmatched: 13.

V usage is TRBV5-6 and J usage is TRBJ2-7; maybe TRBD1 (5 bases). V was shortened by 4 bases and J by 0 bases, with 17 bases between the two germline ends. The CDR3 runs 16 residues. Germline assignment: CDR1 SGHDT and CDR2 YYEEEE. The CDR3 loop reads CASSLWGRPSSYEQYF. The CDR3 DNA is TGTGCCAGCAGCCTCTGGGGCCGACCCAGCTCCTACGAGCAGTACTTC.

The chain combines TRBV24-1 with TRBJ2-1; TRBD1 matches at 8 bases. V lost 3 bases, J lost 7 bases, and 4 bases stayed unmatched. Germline V gene sequence: CDR1 KGHDR, CDR2 SFDVKD. The CDR3 spans 14 residues. In nucleotides, the CDR3 is TGTGCCACCAGTGATGACAGGGGCCGGAATGAGCAGTTCTTC. Protein product: CATSDDRGRNEQFF.

This chain connects TRBV7-3 to TRBJ2-5; tentatively, D is TRBD1 (5 bases). Germline V lookup: CDR1 SGHTA, CDR2 FQGTGA. Trimming cost V 5 bases and J 0 bases, with 7 bases left between them. The CDR3 has 13 residues. The CDR3 region is CASSQGYQETQYF. CDR3 DNA sequence: TGTGCCAGCAGCCAGGGTTACCAAGAGACCCAGTACTTC.

The chain joins TRBV11-2 to TRBJ2-2, with D perhaps matching TRBD1 (6 bases). Looked up from germline, CDR1 is SGHAT and CDR2 is FQNNGV. CDR3 length: 14 amino acids. Trimming took 4 bases from V and 4 from J, leaving 10 bases between them. The CDR3 sequence is CASSSRRGTGELFF. CDR3 nucleotide sequence: TGTGCCAGCAGCTCCCGCAGGGGCACCGGGGAGCTGTTTTTT.

This sequence joins TRBV6-1 and TRBJ1-5; unclear D gene. The V gene's germline CDR1 is MNHNS and CDR2 SASEGT. The CDR3 is 17 residues long. The V and J ends lost 2 bases and 0 bases respectively, with 14 bases between them. For the CDR3, the DNA is TGTGCCAGCAGTGAATCGTCCCGGAGACGTAGCAATCAGCCCCAGCATTTT. Amino acids: CASSESSRRRSNQPQHF.

This clone appeared a single time. The V gene is TRBV28, the J gene TRBJ2-1, with TRBD2 identical over 8 bases. The length of the CDR3 is 18 residues. CDR1 MDHEN and CDR2 SYDVKM come from the germline V gene. The junction had 13 bases not matched to a gene; V was cut back by 5 bases and J by 1 base. CDR3 sequence (DNA): TGTGCCAGCAGTCTACCGGGACTAGGGGACTCATCCTACAATGAGCAGTTCTTC. The encoded protein is CASSLPGLGDSSYNEQFF.

The V and J genes are TRBV28 and TRBJ1-2, with 10 bases fitting TRBD1. Per germline, CDR1 MDHEN and CDR2 SYDVKM. The CDR3 has 13 amino acids. V lost 5 bases and J lost 12; bases outside the gene matches: 9. CDR3 residues: CASSPGQGESHTF. CDR3 coding DNA: TGTGCCAGCAGTCCCGGACAGGGGGAGAGTCACACCTTC.

The rearrangement uses TRBV3-1 (or the pseudogene TRBV3-2) and TRBJ2-5; D is unclear. The CDR3 is made up of 14 amino acids. The germline V and J ends were trimmed by 0 bases and 2 bases, with 7 bases remaining between them. The germline V gene encodes CDR1 LGHDT and CDR2 YNNKEL (reference sequence). CDR3 amino acids: CASSQEYGQETQYF. The CDR3 DNA reads TGTGCCAGCAGCCAAGAATACGGTCAAGAGACCCAGTACTTC.

The J gene is TRBJ1-4, the V gene TRBV27; the D gene is possibly TRBD1 (6 bases). The germline gives CDR1 MNHEY, CDR2 SMNVEV (reference sequence). This CDR3 is built from 16 residues. With 3 bases removed from V and 7 bases from J, the gap between germline ends came to 18 bases. The CDR3 region has the DNA TGTGCCAGCAGTTTGCTCGGGGGGGGCTATGGTGAAAAACTGTTTTTT. Translation: CASSLLGGGYGEKLFF. Full variable domain (outside the CDR3, taken from reference TRBV27 and TRBJ1-4): EAQVTQNPRYLITVTGKKLTVTCSQNMNHEYMSWYRQDPGLGLRQIYYSMNVEVTDKGDVPEGYKVSRKEKRNFPLILESPSPNQTSLYFCASSLLGGGYGEKLFFGSGTQLSVL.

This clone was detected only a few times. The chain links TRBV2 to TRBJ1-2; tentatively, D is TRBD1 (6 bases). Deletions cut 3 bases from V and 4 bases from J, with 15 bases between. The CDR3 is made up of 15 amino acids. Germline assignment: CDR1 SNHLY and CDR2 FYNNEI. In DNA form, the CDR3 reads TGTGCCAGCAGTGACACACAGGGAGAAAGCTATGGCTACACCTTC. This gives the protein CASSDTQGESYGYTF.

This clone was observed a single time. The chain combines TRBV6-6 with TRBJ2-7; D gene unclear. V was clipped by 6 bases and J by 0 bases, with 6 bases between them. The germline gives CDR1 MNHNY, CDR2 SVGAGI (reference sequence). The CDR3 consists of 12 residues. In nucleotides, the CDR3 is TGTGCCAGCAGCCCTAGCTCCTACGAGCAGTACTTC. It yields the protein CASSPSSYEQYF.

The chain has TRBV29-1 and TRBJ2-1, with 13 bases identical to TRBD2. The germline V gene encodes CDR1 SQVTM and CDR2 ANQGSEA. This CDR3 has 15 residues. V lost 7 bases and J lost 7; bases outside the gene matches: 10. The CDR3 here is CSGNGLAGVKNEQFF. CDR3 nucleotide sequence: TGCAGCGGAAACGGACTAGCGGGAGTCAAAAATGAGCAGTTCTTC.

This sequence joins TRBV5-1 and TRBJ2-1, with 12 bases fitting TRBD2. V lost 4 bases to trimming and J lost 7 bases; unmatched junction nucleotides: 6. There are 15 residues in the CDR3. From germline, CDR1 is SGHRS and CDR2 YFSETQ. Here the CDR3 DNA reads TGCGCCAGCAGCACCGGGACTAGCGGGTCGAATGAGCAGTTCTTC. Translated: CASSTGTSGSNEQFF.

The V gene is TRBV21-1, the J gene TRBJ2-7; the table's D call, TRBD1, was not checked against the DNA. TRBV21-1 is a documented pseudogene. CDR3 length: 12 residues. The chain's CDR3 is CASSEGVSEQYF. DNA for the CDR3: TGTGCCAGCAGCGAGGGGGTCAGCGAGCAGTACTTC.

This sequence joins TRBV24-1 and TRBJ2-5; D gene ambiguous. In germline, CDR1 is KGHDR, CDR2 SFDVKD. V was clipped by 4 bases and J by 4 bases, with 12 bases between them. The CDR3 is made up of 14 amino acids. The CDR3 region is CATSDATDAETQYF. The CDR3 coding sequence is TGTGCCACCAGTGACGCCACAGATGCAGAGACCCAGTACTTC.

The chain employs TRBV6-1 and TRBJ1-1; D is unresolved. The CDR3 contains 13 residues. Germline CDR1 is MNHNS and CDR2 is SASEGT. V lost 3 bases and J 7 bases, leaving 12 bases between the germline ends. The CDR3 coding sequence is TGTGCCAGCAGTGAGATCAAGCTCCATGAAGCTTTCTTT. Its translation: CASSEIKLHEAFF.

V usage is TRBV15 and J usage is TRBJ2-1, with TRBD2 matching 11 bases. The junction had 7 bases not matched to a gene; V was cut back by 4 bases and J by 5 bases. Germline CDR1 reads LNHNV; CDR2 reads YYDKDF (reference sequence). This CDR3 spans 16 amino acids. The CDR3 sequence: CATSTLTSGTNNEQFF. The CDR3, as DNA: TGTGCCACCAGCACATTGACTAGCGGGACCAACAATGAGCAGTTCTTC.

The chain joins TRBV7-3 to TRBJ2-2; D might be TRBD2 (7 bases). The V and J ends lost 5 bases and 2 bases respectively, with 12 bases between them. The CDR3 has 15 residues. Germline V gives CDR1 SGHTA, CDR2 FQGTGA. CDR3 region: CASSLRGGNTGELFF. CDR3 DNA sequence: TGTGCCAGCAGCCTTAGGGGGGGTAACACCGGGGAGCTGTTTTTT.

The rearrangement joins TRBV5-6 to TRBJ1-6; D remains ambiguous. This CDR3 spans 14 amino acids. The germline V gene has CDR1 SGHDT and CDR2 YYEEEE. Trimming removed 0 bases from V and 7 bases from J, with 8 bases in between. The CDR3 protein is CASSLGRGNSPLHF. The CDR3 DNA reads as TGTGCCAGCAGCTTGGGGCGAGGGAATTCACCCCTCCACTTT. Using reference TRBV5-6 and TRBJ1-6 for the parts outside the CDR3, the full variable domain is DAGVTQSPTHLIKTRGQQVTLRCSPKSGHDTVSWYQQALGQGPQFIFQYYEEEERQRGNFPDRFSGHQFPNYSSELNVNALLLGDSALYLCASSLGRGNSPLHFGNGTRLTVT.

The chain has TRBV30 and TRBJ2-1, with TRBD1 as a possible D gene (6 bases). Trimming pared 0 bases from V and 8 bases from J, leaving 17 bases between. The CDR3 is made up of 15 amino acids. Germline CDR1 is GTSNPN and CDR2 is SVGIG (reference sequence). CDR3 in DNA: TGTGCCTGGAGTGTCCCCCTAACAGGGTCGGATGAGCAGTTCTTC. Its translation: CAWSVPLTGSDEQFF.

This chain's CDR3 is CASSQDLESGSMDEQFF. The CDR3 coding sequence is TGTGCCAGCAGCCAAGATCTTGAAAGCGGGAGTATGGATGAGCAGTTCTTC. This sequence joins TRBV3-1 (or the pseudogene TRBV3-2) and TRBJ2-1; 8 bases agree with TRBD2. V shed 0 bases and J 8 bases; nucleotides not matched to a gene: 12. There are 17 residues in the CDR3. CDR1 is LGHDT, CDR2 YNNKEL, per germline (reference sequence).

The chain combines TRBV6-2 or TRBV6-3 with TRBJ2-1; the match to TRBD2 covers 8 bases. The CDR3 sequence is 16 residues long. Looked up from germline, CDR1 is MNHEY and CDR2 is SVGEGT. V dropped 4 bases and J dropped 1; count of bases not matched to a gene: 6. This CDR3 is CASSLRLAYSYNEQFF. In DNA, the CDR3 is TGTGCCAGCAGTTTAAGACTAGCGTATTCCTACAATGAGCAGTTCTTC.

This chain links TRBV19 with TRBJ1-5; the D gene is possibly TRBD1 (6 bases). Germline V lookup: CDR1 LNHDA, CDR2 SQIVND (reference sequence). The CDR3 is 15 amino acids. Trimming removed 5 bases at V and 3 bases at J, with 14 bases between. The chain's CDR3 is CASSVTGIYNQPQHF. DNA for the CDR3: TGTGCCAGTAGTGTAACAGGGATTTACAATCAGCCCCAGCATTTT.

The chain links TRBV5-1 to TRBJ2-3; possibly TRBD2 for D (5 bases). V was shortened by 3 bases and J by 7 bases, with 15 bases between the two germline ends. This CDR3 spans 14 amino acids. Germline V gene lookup returns CDR1 SGHRS and CDR2 YFSETQ. CDR3 protein: CASSSEGLENTQYF. CDR3 DNA sequence: TGCGCCAGCAGCTCCGAGGGCCTAGAGAATACGCAGTATTTT.

The chain links TRBV27 to TRBJ2-1, with TRBD2 matching 7 bases. The CDR3 totals 17 residues. The V and J ends lost 2 bases and 0 bases, in that order; junction bases with no gene match: 7. The germline CDR1 and CDR2 sequences are MNHEY and SMNVEV (reference sequence). The CDR3 DNA is TGTGCCAGCAGTTTAACCGGGGGGATGAGCTCCTACAATGAGCAGTTCTTC. This encodes CASSLTGGMSSYNEQFF.